The 15 T cell receptor beta chains reported below all come from one sample, sequenced in a study of blood T cell repertoires in COVID-19. TCRdb's table, derived via immunoSEQ multiplex PCR, lists solely in-frame clones and lacks some. The sample contains about 91,000 clones, about 80% of which appear only once. Sequenced: peripheral blood. The receptors were gathered from a man in his 70s with acute or convalescent COVID-19.

The V and J genes are TRBV14 and TRBJ1-5; D unclear. The germline V gene has CDR1 SGHDN and CDR2 FVKESK. V dropped 0 bases and J dropped 4 bases, with 4 bases sitting between them. The CDR3 runs to 13 residues. The CDR3 DNA follows: TGTGCCAGCAGCCAAGATATGAATCAGCCCCAGCATTTT. Encoded protein: CASSQDMNQPQHF. The full variable domain, its missing parts supplied by reference TRBV14 and TRBJ1-5, is EAGVTQFPSHSVIEKGQTVTLRCDPISGHDNLYWYRRVMGKEIKFLLHFVKESKQDESGMPNNRFLAERTGGTYSTLKVQPAELEDSGVYFCASSQDMNQPQHFGDGTRLSIL.

The chain links TRBV5-5 to TRBJ2-7; a possible D gene is TRBD1 (5 bases). CDR1 SGHKS and CDR2 YYEKEE come from the germline V gene (reference sequence). The CDR3 totals 13 residues. V lost 2 bases, J lost 6 bases, and 12 bases lay in between. The DNA of the CDR3 is TGTGCCAGCAGCTTTCTTGGCCAGGGCGAGCAGTACTTC. Translating gives CASSFLGQGEQYF. Looking up the rest from reference TRBV5-5 and TRBJ2-7 gives the full variable domain: DAGVTQSPTHLIKTRGQQVTLRCSPISGHKSVSWYQQVLGQGPQFIFQYYEKEERGRGNFPDRFSARQFPNYSSELNVNALLLGDSALYLCASSFLGQGEQYFGPGTRLTVT.

This clone was observed a few times. This chain joins TRBV28 and TRBJ2-2; 9 bases line up with TRBD1. The ends lost 2 bases at V and 1 base at J; junction bases unmatched: 11. The germline CDR1 and CDR2 sequences are MDHEN and SYDVKM. There are 19 residues in the CDR3. The CDR3 coding sequence is TGTGCCAGCAGTTTACCCCGGGACAGGGATAGCAAGAACACCGGGGAGCTGTTTTTT. Translation gives CASSLPRDRDSKNTGELFF.

The V and J genes are TRBV28 and TRBJ1-5; 7 positions match TRBD1. This CDR3 comprises 13 residues. The V segment lost 6 bases and the J segment 7 bases; nucleotides outside the gene matches: 6. CDR1 MDHEN and CDR2 SYDVKM come from the germline V gene. The CDR3: CASRTLQGQPQHF. The CDR3 DNA reads TGTGCCAGCAGGACCCTACAGGGGCAGCCCCAGCATTTT.

A few counts support this clone. The chain is built from TRBV3-1 (or the pseudogene TRBV3-2) and TRBJ2-7, with TRBD2 matching 12 bases. Germline CDR1 and CDR2: LGHDT and YNNKEL (reference sequence). The V gene end was trimmed by 4 bases and the J gene end by 12 bases; junction bases not matched to a gene: 7. The CDR3 runs 13 residues. CDR3 DNA sequence: TGTGCCAGCAGCCGACCCGGACTAGCGGGAATGTACTTC. Protein: CASSRPGLAGMYF.

V and J are TRBV7-2 and TRBJ2-5; D may be TRBD2 (6 bases). V lost 2 bases to trimming and J lost 7 bases, with 11 bases between them. This CDR3 region has 13 residues. Germline lookup yields CDR1 SGHTA and CDR2 FQGNSA. CDR3 protein: CASSLMEEGTQYF. The CDR3 DNA sequence: TGTGCCAGCAGCTTAATGGAGGAGGGGACCCAGTACTTC.

The chain uses TRBV30 and TRBJ2-6; weak D call: TRBD1 (6 bases). Germline V gives CDR1 GTSNPN, CDR2 SVGIG (reference sequence). Trimming cost V 0 bases and J 0 bases, with 21 bases left between them. The CDR3 extends over 20 amino acids. The CDR3 DNA follows: TGTGCCTGGAGTGTACCATTTGCCCGGACAGCCTACTCTGGGGCCAACGTCCTGACTTTC. It codes for CAWSVPFARTAYSGANVLTF.

The J gene is TRBJ2-3, the V gene TRBV7-2, with 9 nucleotides matching TRBD2. V was clipped by 1 base and J by 3 bases; unmatched bases: 5. The CDR3 is 16 amino acids. Germline V gives CDR1 SGHTA, CDR2 FQGNSA. The CDR3 DNA reads as TGTGCCAGCAGCTTAGGACTAGCGGAGAAAACAGATACGCAGTATTTT. Its translation: CASSLGLAEKTDTQYF.

This clone came up once. The chain uses TRBV7-2 and TRBJ2-7, with TRBD1 matching over 8 bases. The V segment lost 5 bases and the J segment 6 bases; nucleotides outside the gene matches: 9. The CDR3 spans 14 residues. Germline V gives CDR1 SGHTA, CDR2 FQGNSA. The CDR3 region is CASSPRTGIGEQYF. The CDR3 nucleotides read TGTGCCAGCAGCCCTAGGACAGGGATCGGCGAGCAGTACTTC.

The V and J genes are TRBV5-4 and TRBJ2-7; TRBD1 agrees at 10 bases. The CDR3 consists of 13 residues. The junction had 4 bases not matched to a gene; V was cut back by 7 bases and J by 3 bases. In germline, CDR1 is SGHNT, CDR2 YYREEE (reference sequence). The CDR3 is CASRRTGGYEQYF. The CDR3 region has the DNA TGTGCCAGCCGAAGGACAGGGGGCTACGAGCAGTACTTC.

V and J are TRBV6-5 and TRBJ2-5, with a tentative D call TRBD2 (5 bases). The CDR3 runs to 13 residues. The V end lost 7 bases, the J end lost 3 bases, and 12 bases lay between the germline ends. Per the germline V gene, CDR1 is MNHEY and CDR2 is SVGAGI. The CDR3 bases are TGTGCCAGCATCAGAGGGAGCGAAGAGACCCAGTACTTC. This encodes CASIRGSEETQYF.

This chain links TRBV5-4 with TRBJ1-2; D possibly corresponds to TRBD1 (6 bases). Germline V gene lookup returns CDR1 SGHNT and CDR2 YYREEE (reference sequence). V lost 0 bases and J lost 4, with 10 bases in between. The CDR3 length is 14 residues. Here the CDR3 DNA reads TGTGCCAGCAGCTTGGAGGACAGATTCTATGGCTACACCTTC. Residues: CASSLEDRFYGYTF. The variable domain in full, with the rest retrieved from reference TRBV5-4 and TRBJ1-2, is ETGVTQSPTHLIKTRGQQVTLRCSSQSGHNTVSWYQQALGQGPQFIFQYYREEENGRGNFPPRFSGLQFPNYSSELNVNALELDDSALYLCASSLEDRFYGYTFGSGTRLTVV.

The V and J genes are TRBV27 and TRBJ2-2, with 9 bases fitting TRBD1. V lost 7 bases and J lost 3; bases outside the gene matches: 12. The CDR3 is made up of 17 amino acids. Germline lookup yields CDR1 MNHEY and CDR2 SMNVEV (reference sequence). The DNA of the CDR3 is TGTGCCAGCAACTTATACTACAGGGGGCCCCACACCGGGGAGCTGTTTTTT. Translation gives CASNLYYRGPHTGELFF.

This clone was seen a few times. The rearrangement joins TRBV7-6 to TRBJ2-1; tentatively, D is TRBD2 (6 bases). This CDR3 is 14 amino acids long. Per the germline V gene, CDR1 is SGHVS and CDR2 is FNYEAQ. The ends were cut back, 5 bases at V and 6 bases at J, with 14 bases in the middle. For the CDR3, the DNA is TGTGCCAGCAGCACCCCGGGACTCCTCAATGAGCAGTTCTTC. Residues: CASSTPGLLNEQFF.

V and J are TRBV7-2 and TRBJ2-2, with 9 bases identical to TRBD2. Germline CDR1 and CDR2: SGHTA and FQGNSA. CDR3 length equals 15 residues. The ends lost 7 bases at V and 7 bases at J; junction bases unmatched: 10. The CDR3 region has the DNA TGTGCCAGCATCCCTGGAGGCGGGAGGGGCGGGGAGCTGTTTTTT. The encoded protein is CASIPGGGRGGELFF.